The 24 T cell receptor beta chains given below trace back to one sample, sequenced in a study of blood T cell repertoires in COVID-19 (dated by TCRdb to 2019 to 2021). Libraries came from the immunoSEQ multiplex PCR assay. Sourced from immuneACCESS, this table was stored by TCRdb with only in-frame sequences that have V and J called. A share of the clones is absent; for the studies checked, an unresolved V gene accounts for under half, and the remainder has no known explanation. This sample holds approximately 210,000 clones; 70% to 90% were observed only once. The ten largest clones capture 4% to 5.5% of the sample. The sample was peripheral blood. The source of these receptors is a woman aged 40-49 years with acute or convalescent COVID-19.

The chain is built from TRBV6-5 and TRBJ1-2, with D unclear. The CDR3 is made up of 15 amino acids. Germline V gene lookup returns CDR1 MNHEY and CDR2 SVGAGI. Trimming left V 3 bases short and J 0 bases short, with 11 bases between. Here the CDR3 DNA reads TGTGCCAGCAGTTATGGTTTTGGAGCTAACTATGGCTACACCTTC. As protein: CASSYGFGANYGYTF.

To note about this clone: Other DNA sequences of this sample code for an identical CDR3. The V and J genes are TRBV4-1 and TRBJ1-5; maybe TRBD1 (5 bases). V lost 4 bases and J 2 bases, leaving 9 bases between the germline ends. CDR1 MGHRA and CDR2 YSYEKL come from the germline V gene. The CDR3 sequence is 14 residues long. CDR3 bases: TGCGCCAGCAGCCTTGACAGTGGCAATCAGCCCCAGCATTTT. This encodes CASSLDSGNQPQHF.

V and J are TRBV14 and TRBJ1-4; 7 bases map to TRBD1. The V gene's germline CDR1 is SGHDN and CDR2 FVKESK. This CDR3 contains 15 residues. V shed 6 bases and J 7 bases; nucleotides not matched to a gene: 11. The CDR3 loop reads CASRRQGSTGEKLFF. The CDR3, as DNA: TGTGCCAGCAGGAGACAGGGATCGACGGGTGAAAAACTGTTTTTT.

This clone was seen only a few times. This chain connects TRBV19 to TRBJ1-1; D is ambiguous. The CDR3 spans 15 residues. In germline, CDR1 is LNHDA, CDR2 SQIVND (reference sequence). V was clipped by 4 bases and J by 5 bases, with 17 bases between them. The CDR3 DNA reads TGTGCCAGTAGTAAATATAGGGAGGGTAGAACTGAAGCTTTCTTT. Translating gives CASSKYREGRTEAFF.

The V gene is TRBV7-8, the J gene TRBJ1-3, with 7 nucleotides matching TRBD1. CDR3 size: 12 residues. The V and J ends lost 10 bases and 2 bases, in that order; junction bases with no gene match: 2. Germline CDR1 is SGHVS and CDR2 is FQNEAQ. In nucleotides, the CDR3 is TGTGCCACTGGGACAGCTGGAAACACCATATATTTT. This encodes CATGTAGNTIYF. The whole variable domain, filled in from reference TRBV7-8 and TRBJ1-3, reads GAGVSQSPRYKVAKRGQDVALRCDPISGHVSLFWYQQALGQGPEFLTYFQNEAQLDKSGLPSDRFFAERPEGSVSTLKIQRTQQEDSAVYLCATGTAGNTIYFGEGSWLTVV.

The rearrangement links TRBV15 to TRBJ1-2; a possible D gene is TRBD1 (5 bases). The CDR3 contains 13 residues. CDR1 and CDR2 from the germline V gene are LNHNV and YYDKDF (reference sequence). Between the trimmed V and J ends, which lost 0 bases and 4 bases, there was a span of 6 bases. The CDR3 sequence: CATSRDRAYGYTF. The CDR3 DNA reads TGTGCCACCAGCAGAGACAGGGCCTATGGCTACACCTTC.

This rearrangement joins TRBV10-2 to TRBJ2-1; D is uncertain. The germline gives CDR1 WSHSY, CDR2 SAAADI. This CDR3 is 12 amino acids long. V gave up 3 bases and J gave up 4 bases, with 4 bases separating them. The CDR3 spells CASSDQYNEQFF. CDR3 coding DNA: TGCGCCAGCAGTGACCAATACAATGAGCAGTTCTTC.

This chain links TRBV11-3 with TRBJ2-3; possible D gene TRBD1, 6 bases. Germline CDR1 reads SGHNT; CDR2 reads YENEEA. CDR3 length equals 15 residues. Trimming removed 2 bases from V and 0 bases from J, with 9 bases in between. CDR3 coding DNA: TGTGCCAGCAGCTTACGGCAGGGGAGCACAGATACGCAGTATTTT. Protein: CASSLRQGSTDTQYF.

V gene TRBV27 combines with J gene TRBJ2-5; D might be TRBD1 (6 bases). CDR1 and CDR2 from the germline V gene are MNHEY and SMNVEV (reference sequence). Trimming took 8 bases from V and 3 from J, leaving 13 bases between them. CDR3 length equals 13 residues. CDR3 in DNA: TGTGCCAGCGGGACCCGGGACAAAGAGACCCAGTACTTC. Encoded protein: CASGTRDKETQYF.

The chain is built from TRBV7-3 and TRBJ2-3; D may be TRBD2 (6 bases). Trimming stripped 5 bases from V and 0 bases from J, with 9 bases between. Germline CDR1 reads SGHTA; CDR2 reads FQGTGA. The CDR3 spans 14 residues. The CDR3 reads CASSPGLSTDTQYF. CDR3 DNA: TGTGCCAGCAGCCCGGGACTTAGCACAGATACGCAGTATTTT. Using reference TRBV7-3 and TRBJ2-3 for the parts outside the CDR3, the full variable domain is GAGVSQTPSNKVTEKGKYVELRCDPISGHTALYWYRQSLGQGPEFLIYFQGTGAADDSGLPNDRFFAVRPEGSVSTLKIQRTERGDSAVYLCASSPGLSTDTQYFGPGTRLTVL.

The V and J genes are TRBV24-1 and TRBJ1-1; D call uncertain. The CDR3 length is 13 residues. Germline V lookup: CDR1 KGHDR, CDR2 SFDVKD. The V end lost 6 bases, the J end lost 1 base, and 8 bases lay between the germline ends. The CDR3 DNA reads TGTGCCACCAGTCCCTCAGAGAACACTGAAGCTTTCTTT. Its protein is CATSPSENTEAFF.

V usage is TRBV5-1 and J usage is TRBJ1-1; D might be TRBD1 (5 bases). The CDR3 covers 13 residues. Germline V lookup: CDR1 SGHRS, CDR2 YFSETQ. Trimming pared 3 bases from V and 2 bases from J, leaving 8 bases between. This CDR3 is CASSYDRNTEAFF. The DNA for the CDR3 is TGCGCCAGCAGCTACGACAGAAACACTGAAGCTTTCTTT.

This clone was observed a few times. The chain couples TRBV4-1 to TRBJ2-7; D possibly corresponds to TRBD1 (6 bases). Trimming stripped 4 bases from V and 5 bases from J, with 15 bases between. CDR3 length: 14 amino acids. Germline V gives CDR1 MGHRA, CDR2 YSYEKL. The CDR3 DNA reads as TGCGCCAGCAGCCGGATTCAGGGGAATGACGAGCAGTACGTC. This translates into CASSRIQGNDEQYV.

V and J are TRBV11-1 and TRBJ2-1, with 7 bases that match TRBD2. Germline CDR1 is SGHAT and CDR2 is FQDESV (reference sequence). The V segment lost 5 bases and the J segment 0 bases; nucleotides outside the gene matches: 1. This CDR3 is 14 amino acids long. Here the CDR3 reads CASSGGDSYNEQFF. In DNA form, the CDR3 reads TGTGCCAGCAGCGGGGGGGACTCCTACAATGAGCAGTTCTTC.

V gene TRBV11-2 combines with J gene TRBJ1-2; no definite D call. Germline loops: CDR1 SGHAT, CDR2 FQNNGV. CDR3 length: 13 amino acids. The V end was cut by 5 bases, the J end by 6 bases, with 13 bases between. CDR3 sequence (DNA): TGTGCCAGCAGCGCACGAGTCAGGCATGGCTACACCTTC. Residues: CASSARVRHGYTF.

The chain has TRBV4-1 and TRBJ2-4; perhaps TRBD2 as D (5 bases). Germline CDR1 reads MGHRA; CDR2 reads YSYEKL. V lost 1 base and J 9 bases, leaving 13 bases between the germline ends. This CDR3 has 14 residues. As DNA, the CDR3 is TGCGCCAGCAGCCAAGGTCCCCTAGGAGGCATTCAGTACTTC. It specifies CASSQGPLGGIQYF.

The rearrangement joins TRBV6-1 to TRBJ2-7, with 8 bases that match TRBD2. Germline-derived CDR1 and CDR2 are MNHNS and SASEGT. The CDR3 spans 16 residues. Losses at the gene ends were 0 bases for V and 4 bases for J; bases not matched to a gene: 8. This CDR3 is CASSEAGRGVDYEQYV. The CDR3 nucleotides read TGTGCCAGCAGTGAAGCGGGGCGGGGGGTCGATTACGAGCAGTACGTC.

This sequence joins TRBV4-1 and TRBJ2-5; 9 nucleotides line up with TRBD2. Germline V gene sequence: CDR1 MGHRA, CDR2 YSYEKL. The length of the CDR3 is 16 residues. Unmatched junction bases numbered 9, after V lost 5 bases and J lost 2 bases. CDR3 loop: CASSAPGTSIQETQYF. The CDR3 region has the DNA TGCGCCAGCAGCGCCCCCGGGACTAGCATTCAAGAGACCCAGTACTTC.

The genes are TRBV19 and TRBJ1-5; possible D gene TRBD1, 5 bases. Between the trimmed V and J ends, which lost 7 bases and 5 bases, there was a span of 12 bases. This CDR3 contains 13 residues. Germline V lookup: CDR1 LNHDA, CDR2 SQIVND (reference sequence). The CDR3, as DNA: TGTGCCAGTATCGGGCAGGGCGATCAGCCCCAGCATTTT. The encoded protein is CASIGQGDQPQHF.

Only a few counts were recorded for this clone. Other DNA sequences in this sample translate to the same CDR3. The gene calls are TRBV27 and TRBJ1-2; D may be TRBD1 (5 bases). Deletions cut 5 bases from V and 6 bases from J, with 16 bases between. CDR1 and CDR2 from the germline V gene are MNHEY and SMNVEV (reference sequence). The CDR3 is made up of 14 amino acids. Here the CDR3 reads CASSPAGGADGYTF. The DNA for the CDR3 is TGTGCCAGCAGTCCGGCGGGAGGGGCCGATGGCTACACCTTC.

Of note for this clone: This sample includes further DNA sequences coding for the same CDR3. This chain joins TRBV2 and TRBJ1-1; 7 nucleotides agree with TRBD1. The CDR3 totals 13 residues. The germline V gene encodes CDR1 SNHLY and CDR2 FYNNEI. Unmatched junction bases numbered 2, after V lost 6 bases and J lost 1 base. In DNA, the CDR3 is TGTGCCAGCAGCAGACAGGGGAACACTGAAGCTTTCTTT. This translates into CASSRQGNTEAFF. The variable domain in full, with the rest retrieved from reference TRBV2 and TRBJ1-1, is EPEVTQTPSHQVTQMGQEVILRCVPISNHLYFYWYRQILGQKVEFLVSFYNNEISEKSEIFDDQFSVERPDGSNFTLKIRSTKLEDSAMYFCASSRQGNTEAFFGQGTRLTVV.

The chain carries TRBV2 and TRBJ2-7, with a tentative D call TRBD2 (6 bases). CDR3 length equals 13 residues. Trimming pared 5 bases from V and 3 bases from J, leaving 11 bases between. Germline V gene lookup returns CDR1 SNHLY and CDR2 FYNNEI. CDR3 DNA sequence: TGTGCCAGCAGTCGCGGGGTCAACTACGAGCAGTACGTC. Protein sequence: CASSRGVNYEQYV.

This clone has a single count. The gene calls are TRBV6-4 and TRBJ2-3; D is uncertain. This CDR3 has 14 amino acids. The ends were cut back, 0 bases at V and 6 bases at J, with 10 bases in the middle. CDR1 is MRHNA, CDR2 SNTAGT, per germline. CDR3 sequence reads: CASSDSPPGDTQYF. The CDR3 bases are TGTGCCAGCAGTGACTCACCCCCCGGGGATACGCAGTATTTT.

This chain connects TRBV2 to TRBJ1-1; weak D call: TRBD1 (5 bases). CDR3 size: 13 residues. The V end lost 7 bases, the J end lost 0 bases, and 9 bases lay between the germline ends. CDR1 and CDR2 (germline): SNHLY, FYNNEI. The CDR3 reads CASTGAVNTEAFF. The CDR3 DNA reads TGTGCCAGCACTGGGGCCGTGAACACTGAAGCTTTCTTT.